This entry concerns a single TCR beta chain. Its antigen is not known. The entry originates in a study of shared clonotypes between healthy human individuals. Study details: The study used three CD4 naive, three CD4 memory, two CD8 naive and one CD8 memory plate per donor.

Whole-study results and caveats: Rarefaction revealed incomplete sorted-subset sequencing despite large depth.

The CDR3 has 13 residues. The V end was cut by 10 bases, the J end by 0 bases, with 11 bases between. CDR1 MNHEY and CDR2 SVGAGI come from the germline V gene. Memory CD4+ cells were the fraction left after CD45RA+ naive selection. It was 200 ng DNA, around 33,000 T cell genomes, that sorted-subset replicate PCRs used. Libraries were prepared by immunoSEQ multiplex PCR; TCRdb keeps only in-frame clonotypes and omits some of them. This table holds about 2.4 million clones, roughly 93% found once. The TCR comes from a man between 18 and 35 years old in good health. Some clones in this sample may be carry-over from other donors' samples. Sequenced sample: naive CD4+ T cells from PBMCs. The subset was: CD45RA+ positively selected. This chain connects TRBV6-5 to TRBJ2-3, with unresolved D. Written as DNA, the CDR3 is TGTGCCATCGAGAGTTACAGCACAGATACGCAGTATTTT. This gives the protein CAIESYSTDTQYF.